The next 8 T cell receptor beta chains were all read from a single sample in a study of T cell changes during pregnancy in multiple sclerosis. TCRdb's table, derived via immunoSEQ multiplex PCR, lists solely in-frame clones and lacks some. The table includes around 110,000 clones, around 93% detected once. The material was peripheral blood, obtained in the third trimester of pregnancy. Source of these receptors: a female donor in good health, enrolled as a control in a pregnancy study.

The genes are TRBV7-2 and TRBJ2-3; 11 bases align to TRBD2. Germline-derived CDR1 and CDR2 are SGHTA and FQGNSA. Trimming cost V 5 bases and J 4 bases; bases outside gene matches: 5. The CDR3 contains 15 residues. The CDR3 loop is CASSPLAGESDTQYF. The DNA of the CDR3 is TGTGCCAGCAGCCCACTAGCGGGAGAATCAGATACGCAGTATTTT. Drawing the rest from reference TRBV7-2 and TRBJ2-3, the complete variable domain is GAGVSQSPSNKVTEKGKDVELRCDPISGHTALYWYRQSLGQGLEFLIYFQGNSAPDKSGLPSDRFSAERTGGSVSTLTIQRTQQEDSAVYLCASSPLAGESDTQYFGPGTRLTVL.

The chain carries TRBV5-6 and TRBJ1-3, with TRBD1 matching 8 bases. The V segment lost 3 bases and the J segment 4 bases; nucleotides outside the gene matches: 9. There are 16 residues in the CDR3. CDR1 and CDR2 from the germline V gene are SGHDT and YYEEEE. Here the CDR3 DNA reads TGTGCCAGCAGCTCGGACAGGGCGTCATCCGGAAACACCATATATTTT. This gives the protein CASSSDRASSGNTIYF.

The rearrangement uses TRBV4-2 and TRBJ2-5, with 15 bases that match TRBD2. There are 17 residues in the CDR3. Germline values: CDR1 LGHNA, CDR2 YNFKEQ. V was clipped by 3 bases and J by 7 bases; unmatched bases: 9. The CDR3 reads CASSQGLAGGQSGTQYF. The CDR3 coding sequence is TGTGCCAGCAGCCAGGGACTAGCGGGGGGTCAAAGTGGGACCCAGTACTTC.

The rearrangement links TRBV4-3 to TRBJ1-2; TRBD1 might be the D (5 bases). The germline V gene encodes CDR1 LGHNA and CDR2 YSLEER. The V and J ends lost 0 bases and 5 bases respectively, with 13 bases between them. The length of the CDR3 is 15 residues. CDR3 sequence reads: CASSQDRVHDYGYTF. CDR3 DNA sequence: TGCGCCAGCAGCCAAGACAGGGTGCATGATTATGGCTACACCTTC.

The J gene is TRBJ2-2, the V gene TRBV7-2; 7 positions agree with TRBD1. V was pared by 4 bases and J by 1 base, with 3 bases of the junction left unmatched. Germline V lookup: CDR1 SGHTA, CDR2 FQGNSA. The CDR3 loop spans 15 amino acids. The CDR3 coding sequence is TGTGCCAGCAGCTGGGACAGAGGGAACACCGGGGAGCTGTTTTTT. Translating gives CASSWDRGNTGELFF.

The chain employs TRBV19 and TRBJ1-6, with 9 bases that match TRBD1. Trimming cost V 7 bases and J 3 bases; bases outside gene matches: 4. The CDR3 is 15 amino acids. From germline, CDR1 is LNHDA and CDR2 SQIVND (reference sequence). DNA for the CDR3: TGTGCCAGTACCATGGACAGGGGCTATAATTCACCCCTCCACTTT. Amino acids: CASTMDRGYNSPLHF.

CDR3 in DNA: TGTGCCAGCAGTCTGTTCAGGGGTTGGACTGAAGCTTTCTTT. Protein product: CASSLFRGWTEAFF. The rearrangement links TRBV27 to TRBJ1-1, with D possibly TRBD1 on 6 matching bases. CDR1 is MNHEY and CDR2 is SMNVEV in the germline V gene (reference sequence). The length of the CDR3 is 14 residues. V lost 5 bases and J lost 5, with 15 bases in between.

The CDR3 DNA reads TGTGCCAGCAGTTACTCGATTCCGGACACCGGGGAGCTGTTTTTT. It is translated as CASSYSIPDTGELFF. The V gene is TRBV6-6, the J gene TRBJ2-2; D is unresolved. V lost 0 bases and J 3 bases, leaving 8 bases between the germline ends. This CDR3 is 15 amino acids long. Germline CDR1 is MNHNY and CDR2 is SVGAGI (reference sequence).